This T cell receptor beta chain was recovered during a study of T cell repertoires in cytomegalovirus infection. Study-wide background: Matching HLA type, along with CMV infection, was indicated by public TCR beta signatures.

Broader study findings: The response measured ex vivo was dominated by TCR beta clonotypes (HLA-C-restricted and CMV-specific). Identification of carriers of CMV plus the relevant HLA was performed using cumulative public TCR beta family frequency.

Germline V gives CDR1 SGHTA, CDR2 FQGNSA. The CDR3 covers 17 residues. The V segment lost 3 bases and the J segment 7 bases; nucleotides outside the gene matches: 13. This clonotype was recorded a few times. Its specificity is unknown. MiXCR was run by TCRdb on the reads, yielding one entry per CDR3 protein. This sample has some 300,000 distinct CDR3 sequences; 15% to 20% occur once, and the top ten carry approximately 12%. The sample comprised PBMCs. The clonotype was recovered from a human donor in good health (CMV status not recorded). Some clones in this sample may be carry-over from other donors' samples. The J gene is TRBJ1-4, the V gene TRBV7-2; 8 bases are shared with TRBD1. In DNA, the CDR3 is TGTGCCAGCAGCTTTATTTATCGGAGACAGGGGACTGAAAAACTGTTTTTT. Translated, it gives CASSFIYRRQGTEKLFF.